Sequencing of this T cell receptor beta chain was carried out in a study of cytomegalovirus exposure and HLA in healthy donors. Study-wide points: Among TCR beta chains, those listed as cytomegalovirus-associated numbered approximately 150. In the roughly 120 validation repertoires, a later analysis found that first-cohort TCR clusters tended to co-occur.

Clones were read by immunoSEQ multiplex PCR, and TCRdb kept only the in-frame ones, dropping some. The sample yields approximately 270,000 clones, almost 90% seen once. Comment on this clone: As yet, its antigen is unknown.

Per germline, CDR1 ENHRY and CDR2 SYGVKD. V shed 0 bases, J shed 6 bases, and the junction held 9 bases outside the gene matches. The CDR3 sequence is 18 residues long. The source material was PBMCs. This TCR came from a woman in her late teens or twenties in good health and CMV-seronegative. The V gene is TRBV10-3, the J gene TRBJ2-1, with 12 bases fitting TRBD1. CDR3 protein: CAISESSPGTGGSNEQFF. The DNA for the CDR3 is TGTGCCATCAGTGAGTCGTCCCCCGGGACAGGGGGCTCCAATGAGCAGTTCTTC.